A selection of T cell receptor beta chains follows, all from one sample in a study of blood T cell repertoires in COVID-19. Generated by immunoSEQ multiplex PCR, the TCRdb table keeps only in-frame clones and is missing some. Here the sample spans about 330,000 clones, approximately 85% being singletons. Sequenced: peripheral blood. All receptors derive from a human donor in a cohort sampled during active COVID-19. Both conserved end residues are part of each CDR3. D genes are given only for firm matches. A clone size is listed for some rows: how often the clone was seen (once, few, many), or a class if it is expanded.

>TRBV7-6|-|TRBJ2-7|TRBD1
TGTGCCAGCAGCCACGGACAGGGGGCAAAACGCGAGCAGTACTTC
CASSHGQGAKREQYF
>TRBV24-1|-|TRBJ1-2|-
TGTGCCACCAGTGACGCTCAGGGTTATTCTTTCTATGGCTACACCTTC
CATSDAQGYSFYGYTF
>TRBV9|-|TRBJ2-2|TRBD1
TGTGCCAGCAGCGACCCGACAGGGTGGGCCGGGGAGCTGTTTTTT
CASSDPTGWAGELFF
>TRBV15|-|TRBJ2-1|TRBD2
TGTGCCACCAGCAGAGATCTACTAGCGGGCTCAGGGGAGCAGTTCTTC
CATSRDLLAGSGEQFF
>TRBV6-1|few|TRBJ2-7|-
TGTGCCAGCAGTGAAGCGGGGGGTTCAACCTACGAGCAGTACTTC
CASSEAGGSTYEQYF
>TRBV7-8|-|TRBJ1-1|TRBD1
TGTGCCAGCAGCCAGGGACAGCGACTCATGAACACTGAAGCTTTCTTT
CASSQGQRLMNTEAFF
>TRBV28|-|TRBJ1-1|-
TGTGCCACCTTCGGAACAGGGTACAGTGAAGCTTTCTTT
CATFGTGYSEAFF
>TRBV5-5|-|TRBJ1-2|-
TGTGCCAGCAGCTTCGAGTTGAACTATGGCTACACCTTC
CASSFELNYGYTF
>TRBV6-5|-|TRBJ1-1|TRBD1
TGTGCCAGCAGTTACTGGGGACAGGGATATACTGAAGCTTTCTTT
CASSYWGQGYTEAFF
>TRBV9|-|TRBJ2-3|TRBD2
TGTGCCAGCAGCCCCGGGGTAGCGGGGAACACAGATACGCAGTATTTT
CASSPGVAGNTDTQYF
>TRBV5-1|-|TRBJ2-1|TRBD2
TGCGCCAGCAGCCGGGGACTAGCGGGAAGGATTGAGCAGTTCTTC
CASSRGLAGRIEQFF
>TRBV10-1|-|TRBJ2-3|-
TGCGCCAGCATGTCGGGACTTAGCACAGATACGCAGTATTTT
CASMSGLSTDTQYF
>TRBV6-2/TRBV6-3|-|TRBJ1-2|-
TGTGCCAGCAGTTACGGGGGGACCTATGGCTACACCTTC
CASSYGGTYGYTF
>TRBV10-3|-|TRBJ2-7|TRBD1
TGTGCCATCAGTGAGGGGACAGGCTCCTACGAGCAGTACTTC
CAISEGTGSYEQYF
>TRBV5-5|few|TRBJ2-3|TRBD2
TGTGCCAGCAGCTTGAGCTCCGGACTAGCGGGCACAGATACGCAGTATTTT
CASSLSSGLAGTDTQYF
>TRBV2|-|TRBJ1-5|-
TGTGCCAGCAGTGCAGGACTTGGTCAGCCCCAGCATTTT
CASSAGLGQPQHF
>TRBV7-3|-|TRBJ2-2|TRBD1
TGTGCCAGCAGCCGTACTACAGGGGACGCCGGGGAGCTGTTTTTT
CASSRTTGDAGELFF